The 14 T cell receptor beta chains presented below share a single source sample, sequenced in a study of response to subunit inactivated influenza vaccine. Each CDR3 protein gets one entry after TCRdb re-called the RT-PCR reads with MiXCR. In the table there are about 830,000 distinct CDR3 sequences, about a fifth of which are singletons. Specimen: PBMCs from blood, collected roughly 5 days after vaccination. All receptors come from a man aged 50 to 60 who received an inactivated influenza vaccine.

The genes are TRBV18 and TRBJ2-7, with TRBD2 matching over 10 bases. V lost 5 bases, J lost 3 bases, and 4 bases stayed unmatched. The length of the CDR3 is 14 residues. CDR1 is KGHSH and CDR2 is LQKENI in the germline V gene. The CDR3 spells CASSASGRDYEQYF. CDR3 in DNA: TGTGCCAGCTCAGCTAGCGGGAGAGACTACGAGCAGTACTTC.

This chain uses TRBV4-3 with TRBJ2-3, with D possibly matching TRBD1 (5 bases). The length of the CDR3 is 14 residues. In germline, CDR1 is LGHNA, CDR2 YSLEER. The V end lost 4 bases, the J end lost 2 bases, and 10 bases lay between the germline ends. CDR3 in amino acids: CASSPATATDTQYF. The CDR3 DNA follows: TGCGCCAGCAGCCCCGCGACAGCCACAGATACGCAGTATTTT.

The chain carries TRBV20-1 and TRBJ2-1; 10 nucleotides match TRBD2. The CDR3 runs 17 residues. With 0 bases clipped from V and 2 bases from J, the junction kept 7 bases outside the gene matches. From germline, CDR1 is DFQATT and CDR2 SNEGSKA (reference sequence). The CDR3 sequence is CSARDSTGLAAYNEQFF. CDR3 DNA: TGCAGTGCTAGAGATTCGACTGGACTAGCGGCCTACAATGAGCAGTTCTTC.

This clonotype was seen at least ten times. The chain combines TRBV7-6 with TRBJ2-1, with 9 bases aligning to TRBD2. V was clipped by 3 bases and J by 7 bases; unmatched bases: 10. Germline V lookup: CDR1 SGHVS, CDR2 FNYEAQ. CDR3 size: 16 residues. This chain's CDR3 is CASSLRLAVGHNEQFF. CDR3 bases: TGTGCCAGCAGCTTGCGACTAGCGGTGGGGCATAATGAGCAGTTCTTC.

The rearrangement links TRBV4-3 to TRBJ2-2; 10 bases are a match to TRBD1. This CDR3 comprises 15 residues. V shed 5 bases and J 4 bases; nucleotides not matched to a gene: 4. CDR1 and CDR2 from the germline V gene are LGHNA and YSLEER. CDR3 in DNA: TGCGCCAGCAGCGAAGGGACAGGGGTCACCGGGGAGCTGTTTTTT. It specifies CASSEGTGVTGELFF.

This clonotype came up a few times. This chain uses TRBV27 with TRBJ2-1; 13 nucleotides agree with TRBD2. The CDR3 has 16 amino acids. The germline CDR1 and CDR2 sequences are MNHEY and SMNVEV (reference sequence). V gave up 6 bases and J gave up 9 bases; unmatched junction bases: 11. The CDR3 sequence: CASRRPGLAGTLEQFF. The DNA of the CDR3 is TGTGCCAGCAGGCGACCGGGACTAGCGGGGACCCTTGAGCAGTTCTTC.

The chain joins TRBV7-6 to TRBJ2-5; 11 bases agree with TRBD1. This CDR3 spans 15 amino acids. After removal of 7 bases from V and 5 bases from J, the junction contained 9 bases not matched to a gene. Germline CDR1 and CDR2: SGHVS and FNYEAQ. CDR3 sequence: CASNLGTGGVETQYF. The CDR3 coding sequence is TGTGCCAGCAACCTCGGGACAGGGGGAGTGGAGACCCAGTACTTC.

V gene TRBV5-1 combines with J gene TRBJ2-1; possible D gene TRBD2, 6 bases. Trimming cost V 4 bases and J 2 bases, with 19 bases left between them. The V gene's germline CDR1 is SGHRS and CDR2 YFSETQ. The CDR3 contains 17 residues. CDR3 amino acids: CASSPDGGTEPYNEQFF. The CDR3 bases are TGCGCCAGCAGCCCGGACGGCGGGACTGAACCCTACAATGAGCAGTTCTTC.

The chain joins TRBV7-3 to TRBJ2-7; D is ambiguous. The CDR3 is made up of 12 amino acids. From germline, CDR1 is SGHTA and CDR2 FQGTGA. The V and J ends lost 8 bases and 7 bases respectively, with 15 bases between them. Here the CDR3 reads CASVLLRREQYF. The CDR3 DNA is TGTGCCAGCGTCTTACTTCGAAGGGAGCAGTACTTC. The full variable domain, its missing parts supplied by reference TRBV7-3 and TRBJ2-7, is GAGVSQTPSNKVTEKGKYVELRCDPISGHTALYWYRQSLGQGPEFLIYFQGTGAADDSGLPNDRFFAVRPEGSVSTLKIQRTERGDSAVYLCASVLLRREQYFGPGTRLTVT.

This clonotype came up once. This sequence joins TRBV5-1 and TRBJ2-7; weak D call: TRBD2 (8 bases). Germline values: CDR1 SGHRS, CDR2 YFSETQ. V was pared by 3 bases and J by 4 bases, with 20 bases between. The CDR3 is 16 amino acids. The CDR3 loop reads CASSWGTELAAYEQYF. CDR3 nucleotide sequence: TGCGCCAGCAGCTGGGGGACAGAACTAGCGGCATACGAGCAGTACTTC. Full variable domain (remainder filled in from reference TRBV5-1 and TRBJ2-7): KAGVTQTPRYLIKTRGQQVTLSCSPISGHRSVSWYQQTPGQGLQFLFEYFSETQRNKGNFPGRFSGRQFSNSRSEMNVSTLELGDSALYLCASSWGTELAAYEQYFGPGTRLTVT.

This clonotype was picked up many times. V is TRBV4-3 and J is TRBJ2-7; TRBD2 matches 10 bases. The CDR3 has 16 amino acids. With 0 bases clipped from V and 4 bases from J, the junction kept 6 bases outside the gene matches. Germline-derived CDR1 and CDR2 are LGHNA and YSLEER. CDR3 residues: CASSQDRASGSYEQYF. The CDR3 DNA sequence: TGCGCCAGCAGCCAAGACCGGGCTAGCGGGAGTTACGAGCAGTACTTC.

This clonotype was detected a few times. The chain uses TRBV10-3 and TRBJ1-2; D remains unclear. The V end was cut by 3 bases, the J end by 8 bases, with 22 bases between. The germline V gene encodes CDR1 ENHRY and CDR2 SYGVKD. The CDR3 is 16 residues long. CDR3: CAISDPIEAGGKGYTF. CDR3 nucleotide sequence: TGTGCCATCAGTGACCCGATTGAAGCCGGAGGAAAGGGCTACACCTTC.

This chain joins TRBV29-1 and TRBJ2-7; 15 bases line up with TRBD2. V shed 4 bases, J shed 5 bases, and the junction held 3 bases outside the gene matches. Germline lookup yields CDR1 SQVTM and CDR2 ANQGSEA. The CDR3 covers 14 residues. Here the CDR3 DNA reads TGCAGCGTTGCTAGGACTAGCGGGGGGGACGAGCAGTACTTC. The encoded protein is CSVARTSGGDEQYF.

V is TRBV5-1 and J is TRBJ2-2; 8 positions match TRBD2. The V gene end was trimmed by 4 bases and the J gene end by 3 bases; junction bases not matched to a gene: 8. CDR3 length: 16 amino acids. Germline-derived CDR1 and CDR2 are SGHRS and YFSETQ. The CDR3 DNA sequence: TGCGCCAGCAGCGCCATGGGACTAGGCGACACCGGGGAGCTGTTTTTT. Protein: CASSAMGLGDTGELFF.